This T cell receptor beta chain stems from a study of T cell repertoires in cytomegalovirus infection. Study-level information: CMV infection together with matching HLA type was indicated by public TCR beta signatures.

TCRdb re-derived calls from the reads in MiXCR, one entry per CDR3 protein. Of about a million distinct CDR3 sequences in the sample, around a third were seen once. The V end was cut by 2 bases, the J end by 8 bases, with 18 bases between. This CDR3 has 16 residues. Germline V gene sequence: CDR1 MRHNA, CDR2 SNTAGT. This clonotype was recorded a few times. Its matching antigen is unknown. Here the sequenced sample was cultured CD8+ T cells from PBMCs, taken from culture after CMV antigen stimulation. V is TRBV6-4 and J is TRBJ1-4; D is perhaps TRBD1 (6 bases). This TCR was recovered from a human donor in good health (CMV status not recorded). Some clones in this sample may be carry-over from other donors' samples. CDR3 sequence: CASSDPQGNSKEKLFF. The CDR3 nucleotides are TGTGCCAGCAGTGACCCGCAGGGGAATTCGAAGGAAAAACTGTTTTTT.